The rows below give T cell receptor beta chains drawn from one sample of a study of vaccination and CD4 T cells after COVID-19. Their recognized antigens are unknown. MiXCR, applied by TCRdb to the PCR reads, yields one record per CDR3 protein. This table holds some 25,000 distinct CDR3 sequences, about 30% found once. Source: CD4+ T cells from blood, cultured in vitro, taken about 7 months after SARS-CoV-2 vaccination. These receptors all stem from a human donor who had recovered from COVID-19. Each CDR3 is given with its conserved first and last residue. The order of the fields is CDR3 protein, CDR3 DNA, V gene, clone size, D gene, J gene. The D gene is left open where the match is weak. Size is omitted from some rows. Given values are once, few, many or a class for expanded clones.

cdr3_aa: CASSFNGQGASSYNEQFF
cdr3_nt: TGTGCCAGCAGCTTTAATGGTCAGGGCGCAAGCTCCTACAATGAGCAGTTCTTC
v_call: TRBV7-2
clone_size: NA
d_call: NA
j_call: TRBJ2-1

cdr3_aa: CASSVPAAGTGPSYEQYF
cdr3_nt: TGTGCCAGCAGCGTACCCGCGGCCGGGACAGGGCCCTCCTACGAGCAGTACTTC
v_call: TRBV7-3
clone_size: NA
d_call: TRBD1
j_call: TRBJ2-7

cdr3_aa: CSARDVRVPYEQYF
cdr3_nt: TGCAGTGCTAGAGATGTCAGGGTCCCCTACGAGCAGTACTTC
v_call: TRBV20-1
clone_size: NA
d_call: NA
j_call: TRBJ2-7

cdr3_aa: CASSYGTSGSEEQYF
cdr3_nt: TGTGCCAGCAGTTACGGGACTAGCGGGAGTGAGGAGCAGTACTTC
v_call: TRBV6-5
clone_size: NA
d_call: TRBD2
j_call: TRBJ2-7

cdr3_aa: CASSHTGLAGGPGWVEQYF
cdr3_nt: TGTGCCAGCAGCCACACTGGGCTAGCGGGAGGGCCGGGTTGGGTGGAGCAGTACTTC
v_call: TRBV6-1
clone_size: NA
d_call: TRBD2
j_call: TRBJ2-7

cdr3_aa: CASSEIGGGGPETQYF
cdr3_nt: TGCGCCAGCAGTGAGATCGGCGGGGGGGGACCGGAGACCCAGTACTTC
v_call: TRBV10-1
clone_size: NA
d_call: TRBD2
j_call: TRBJ2-5

cdr3_aa: CASISDRVYSSNQPQHF
cdr3_nt: TGTGCCAGCATCAGCGACAGGGTCTACTCTAGCAATCAGCCCCAGCATTTT
v_call: TRBV28
clone_size: NA
d_call: TRBD1
j_call: TRBJ1-5

cdr3_aa: CASSFNNYGYTF
cdr3_nt: TGTGCCAGCAGCTTCAATAACTATGGCTACACCTTC
v_call: TRBV7-9
clone_size: few
d_call: NA
j_call: TRBJ1-2

cdr3_aa: CASRRTGLSTDTQYF
cdr3_nt: TGTGCCAGCAGGAGGACGGGACTGAGCACAGATACGCAGTATTTT
v_call: TRBV7-9
clone_size: NA
d_call: NA
j_call: TRBJ2-3

cdr3_aa: CASSIGQAQETQYF
cdr3_nt: TGTGCCAGCAGCATAGGACAGGCACAAGAGACCCAGTACTTC
v_call: TRBV7-8
clone_size: few
d_call: TRBD1
j_call: TRBJ2-5

cdr3_aa: CAASREVAVQDYTF
cdr3_nt: TGTGCCGCCAGCAGAGAGGTGGCAGTTCAGGACTACACCTTC
v_call: TRBV15
clone_size: NA
d_call: NA
j_call: TRBJ1-2

cdr3_aa: CSAPPRAANQPQHF
cdr3_nt: TGCAGTGCCCCCCCTCGGGCAGCCAATCAGCCCCAGCATTTT
v_call: TRBV20-1
clone_size: NA
d_call: NA
j_call: TRBJ1-5

cdr3_aa: CASSFGQGPSPLHF
cdr3_nt: TGTGCCAGCAGCTTCGGACAGGGGCCATCACCCCTCCACTTT
v_call: TRBV7-9
clone_size: medium-sized
d_call: TRBD1
j_call: TRBJ1-6

cdr3_aa: CASSLPATRYQETQYF
cdr3_nt: TGTGCCAGCAGCTTACCCGCGACTCGATACCAAGAGACCCAGTACTTC
v_call: TRBV7-9
clone_size: few
d_call: NA
j_call: TRBJ2-5

cdr3_aa: CASSDGLAGRSPWDEQFF
cdr3_nt: TGTGCCAGCAGTGATGGACTAGCGGGACGGTCCCCTTGGGATGAGCAGTTCTTC
v_call: TRBV6-2/TRBV6-3
clone_size: NA
d_call: TRBD2
j_call: TRBJ2-1

cdr3_aa: CASRPKAGGGQETQYF
cdr3_nt: TGTGCCAGCAGACCAAAAGCGGGAGGCGGCCAAGAGACCCAGTACTTC
v_call: TRBV11-1
clone_size: NA
d_call: TRBD2
j_call: TRBJ2-5

cdr3_aa: CASSPPADSYEQYF
cdr3_nt: TGTGCCAGCTCACCACCTGCAGACTCCTACGAGCAGTACTTC
v_call: TRBV18
clone_size: NA
d_call: NA
j_call: TRBJ2-7

cdr3_aa: CSASSSGVAYEQYF
cdr3_nt: TGCAGTGCTAGTTCTAGCGGGGTTGCCTACGAGCAGTACTTC
v_call: TRBV20-1
clone_size: NA
d_call: TRBD2
j_call: TRBJ2-7

cdr3_aa: CASRRTGGYEQYF
cdr3_nt: TGCGCCAGCAGAAGGACAGGGGGCTACGAGCAGTACTTC
v_call: TRBV5-1
clone_size: NA
d_call: TRBD1
j_call: TRBJ2-7

cdr3_aa: CASSLERGGETQYF
cdr3_nt: TGTGCCAGCAGCTTGGAGCGGGGTGGGGAGACCCAGTACTTC
v_call: TRBV5-4
clone_size: NA
d_call: TRBD2
j_call: TRBJ2-5

cdr3_aa: CASSMRALHYGYTF
cdr3_nt: TGTGCCAGTAGTATGAGGGCCCTTCACTATGGCTACACCTTC
v_call: TRBV19
clone_size: NA
d_call: NA
j_call: TRBJ1-2

cdr3_aa: CASSRDRSSYEQYF
cdr3_nt: TGTGCCAGCTCTCGGGACAGGAGCTCCTACGAGCAGTACTTC
v_call: TRBV18
clone_size: NA
d_call: TRBD1
j_call: TRBJ2-7

cdr3_aa: CASSSKGVGNYGYTF
cdr3_nt: TGTGCCAGCAGTTCAAAGGGTGTCGGGAACTATGGCTACACCTTC
v_call: TRBV28
clone_size: NA
d_call: NA
j_call: TRBJ1-2

cdr3_aa: CAISDGTQPQHF
cdr3_nt: TGTGCCATCAGTGACGGGACTCAGCCCCAGCATTTT
v_call: TRBV10-3
clone_size: NA
d_call: NA
j_call: TRBJ1-5

cdr3_aa: CASSPVRGEGPYNEQFF
cdr3_nt: TGTGCCAGCAGCCCCGTTCGGGGGGAGGGACCCTACAATGAGCAGTTCTTC
v_call: TRBV7-6
clone_size: NA
d_call: TRBD2
j_call: TRBJ2-1

cdr3_aa: CASSDGQRERETQYF
cdr3_nt: TGTGCCAGCAGTGATGGGCAGCGGGAGAGGGAGACCCAGTACTTC
v_call: TRBV25-1
clone_size: many
d_call: TRBD2
j_call: TRBJ2-5

cdr3_aa: CASSLVRSNQPQHF
cdr3_nt: TGTGCCAGCAGCTTAGTTAGGAGCAATCAGCCCCAGCATTTT
v_call: TRBV7-8
clone_size: few
d_call: NA
j_call: TRBJ1-5

cdr3_aa: CASSFVSDRTYEQYF
cdr3_nt: TGCGCCAGCAGCTTCGTTTCGGACAGGACATACGAGCAGTACTTC
v_call: TRBV5-1
clone_size: NA
d_call: TRBD1
j_call: TRBJ2-7

cdr3_aa: CASSPGGSGVTDTQYF
cdr3_nt: TGCGCCAGCAGCCCGGGGGGGTCAGGGGTCACAGATACGCAGTATTTT
v_call: TRBV4-1
clone_size: NA
d_call: TRBD2
j_call: TRBJ2-3

cdr3_aa: CASRPGLAKTYNEQFF
cdr3_nt: TGTGCCAGCAGACCAGGACTAGCGAAAACCTACAATGAGCAGTTCTTC
v_call: TRBV6-2/TRBV6-3
clone_size: NA
d_call: TRBD2
j_call: TRBJ2-1

cdr3_aa: CASRASYRLVKGGKAFF
cdr3_nt: TGTGCCAGCAGGGCTTCCTATCGTCTTGTTAAGGGAGGGAAAGCTTTCTTT
v_call: TRBV28
clone_size: NA
d_call: NA
j_call: TRBJ1-1

cdr3_aa: CSAVRGAGSGELFF
cdr3_nt: TGCAGTGCCGTCCGGGGGGCGGGTTCCGGGGAGCTGTTTTTT
v_call: TRBV20-1
clone_size: NA
d_call: NA
j_call: TRBJ2-2

cdr3_aa: CASRRTGDNSPLHF
cdr3_nt: TGTGCCAGCAGGAGGACAGGGGATAATTCACCCCTCCACTTT
v_call: TRBV6-1
clone_size: few
d_call: TRBD1
j_call: TRBJ1-6

cdr3_aa: CASSLRPGGSNQPQHF
cdr3_nt: TGTGCCAGCAGTTTACGGCCGGGGGGGAGCAATCAGCCCCAGCATTTT
v_call: TRBV27
clone_size: NA
d_call: NA
j_call: TRBJ1-5

cdr3_aa: CATSRDLGTEAFF
cdr3_nt: TGTGCCACCAGCAGAGATCTAGGAACTGAAGCTTTCTTT
v_call: TRBV15
clone_size: NA
d_call: NA
j_call: TRBJ1-1